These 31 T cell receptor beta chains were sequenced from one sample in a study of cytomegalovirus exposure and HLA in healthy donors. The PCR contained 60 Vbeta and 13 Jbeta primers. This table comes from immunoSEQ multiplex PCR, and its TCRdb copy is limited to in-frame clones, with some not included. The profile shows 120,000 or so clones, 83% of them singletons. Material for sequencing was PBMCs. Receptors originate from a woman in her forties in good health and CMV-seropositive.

The CDR3 reads CASSVGVRQNEKLFF. The DNA of the CDR3 is TGTGCCAGCAGCGTAGGAGTTAGACAAAATGAAAAACTGTTTTTT. The chain carries TRBV9 and TRBJ1-4; no reliable D call. CDR1 and CDR2 (germline): SGDLS, YYNGEE. The CDR3 has 15 amino acids. V lost 0 bases, J lost 5 bases, and 11 bases lay in between.

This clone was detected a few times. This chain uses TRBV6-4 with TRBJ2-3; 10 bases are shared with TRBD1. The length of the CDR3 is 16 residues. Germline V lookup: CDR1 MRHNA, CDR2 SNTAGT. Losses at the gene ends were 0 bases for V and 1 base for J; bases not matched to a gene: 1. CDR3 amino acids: CASSDSGTGGTDTQYF. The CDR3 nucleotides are TGTGCCAGCAGTGACTCAGGGACAGGGGGCACAGATACGCAGTATTTT.

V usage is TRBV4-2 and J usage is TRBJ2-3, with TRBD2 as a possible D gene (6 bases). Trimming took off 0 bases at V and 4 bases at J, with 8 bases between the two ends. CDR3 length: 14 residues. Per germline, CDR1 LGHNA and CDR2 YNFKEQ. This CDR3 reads CASSQDWGADTQYF. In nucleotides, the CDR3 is TGTGCCAGCAGCCAAGACTGGGGGGCAGATACGCAGTATTTT.

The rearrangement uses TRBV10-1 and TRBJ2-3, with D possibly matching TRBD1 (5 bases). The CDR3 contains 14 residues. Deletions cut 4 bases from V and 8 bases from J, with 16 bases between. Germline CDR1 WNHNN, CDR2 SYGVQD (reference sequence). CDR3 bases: TGCGCCAGCAGTGCGGGCAGGGCTTTAGGTACGCAGTATTTT. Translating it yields CASSAGRALGTQYF.

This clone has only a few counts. The CDR3 is CASSRLHGGRKYEQYF. In nucleotides, the CDR3 is TGTGCCAGCAGCCGGCTCCATGGCGGGAGGAAGTACGAGCAGTACTTC. This chain uses TRBV7-2 with TRBJ2-5, with 8 bases that match TRBD2. The end of the DNA is better explained by TRBJ2-7, so the J call may be wrong. Germline lookup yields CDR1 SGHTA and CDR2 FQGNSA. CDR3 size: 16 residues.

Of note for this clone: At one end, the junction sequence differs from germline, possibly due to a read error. CDR3 loop: CSSSLTLPHEAFF. As DNA, the CDR3 is TGTTCCAGCAGCTTAACGCTTCCACATGAAGCTTTCTTT. The chain employs TRBV7-9 and TRBJ1-1, with no clear D. Germline-derived CDR1 and CDR2 are SEHNR and FQNEAQ (reference sequence). The CDR3 length is 13 residues.

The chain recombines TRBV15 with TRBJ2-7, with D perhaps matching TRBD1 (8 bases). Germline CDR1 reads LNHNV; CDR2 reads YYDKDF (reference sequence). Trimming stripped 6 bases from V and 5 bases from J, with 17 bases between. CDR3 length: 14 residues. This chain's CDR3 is CATRGDRGGDEQYF. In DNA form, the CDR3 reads TGTGCCACCAGGGGTGACAGGGGAGGGGACGAGCAGTACTTC.

The CDR3 loop reads CASSSGGYAGELFF. In DNA, the CDR3 is TGTGCCAGCAGCTCCGGAGGGTACGCCGGGGAGCTGTTTTTT. The V call is TRBV5-4, the J call TRBJ2-2, with D possibly matching TRBD2 (6 bases). The CDR3 spans 14 residues. V was pared by 3 bases and J by 6 bases, with 12 bases between. The germline gives CDR1 SGHNT, CDR2 YYREEE (reference sequence).

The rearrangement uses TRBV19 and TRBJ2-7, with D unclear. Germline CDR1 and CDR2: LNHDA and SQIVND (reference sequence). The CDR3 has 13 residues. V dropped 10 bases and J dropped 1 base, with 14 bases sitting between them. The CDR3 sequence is CATSYRASYEQYF. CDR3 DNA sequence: TGTGCCACCTCGTATAGAGCTTCCTACGAGCAGTACTTC.

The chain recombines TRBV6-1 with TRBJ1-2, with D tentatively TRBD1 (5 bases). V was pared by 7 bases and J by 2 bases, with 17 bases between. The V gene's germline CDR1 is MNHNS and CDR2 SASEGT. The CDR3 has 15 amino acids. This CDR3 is CASTLDLQGNYGYTF. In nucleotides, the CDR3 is TGTGCCAGCACCCTAGATCTCCAGGGCAACTATGGCTACACCTTC.

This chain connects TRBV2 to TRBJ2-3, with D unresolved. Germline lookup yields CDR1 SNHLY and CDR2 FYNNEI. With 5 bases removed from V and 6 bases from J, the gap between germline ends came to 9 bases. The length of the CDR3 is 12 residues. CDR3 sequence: CASSWNYDTQYF. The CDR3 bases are TGTGCCAGCAGTTGGAACTACGATACGCAGTATTTT.

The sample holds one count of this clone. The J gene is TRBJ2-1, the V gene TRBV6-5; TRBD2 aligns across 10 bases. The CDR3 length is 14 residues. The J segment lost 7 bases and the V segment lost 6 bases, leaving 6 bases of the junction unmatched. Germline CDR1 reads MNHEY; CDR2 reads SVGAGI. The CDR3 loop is CASSIGLAENEQFF. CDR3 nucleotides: TGTGCCAGCAGCATCGGACTAGCGGAAAATGAGCAGTTCTTC.

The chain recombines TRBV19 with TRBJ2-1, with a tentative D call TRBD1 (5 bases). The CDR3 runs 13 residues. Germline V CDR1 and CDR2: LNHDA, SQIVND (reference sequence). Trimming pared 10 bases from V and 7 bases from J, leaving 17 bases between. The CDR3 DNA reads TGTGCCACCCGATACCCAGGGTTTAATGAGCAGTTCTTC. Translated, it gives CATRYPGFNEQFF.

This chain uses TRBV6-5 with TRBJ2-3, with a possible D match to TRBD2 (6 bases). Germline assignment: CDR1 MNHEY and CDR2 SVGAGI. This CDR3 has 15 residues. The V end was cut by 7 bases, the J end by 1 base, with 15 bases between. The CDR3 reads CASNHDGGGTDTQYF. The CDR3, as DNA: TGTGCCAGCAATCACGACGGAGGGGGCACAGATACGCAGTATTTT.

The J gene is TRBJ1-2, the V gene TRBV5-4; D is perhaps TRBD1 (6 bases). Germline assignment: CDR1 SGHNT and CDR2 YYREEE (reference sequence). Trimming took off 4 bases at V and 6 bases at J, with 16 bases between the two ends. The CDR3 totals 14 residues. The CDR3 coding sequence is TGTGCCAGCAGCATGGGCAGGGGTGCAGATGGCTACACCTTC. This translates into CASSMGRGADGYTF. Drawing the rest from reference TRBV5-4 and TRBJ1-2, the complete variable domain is ETGVTQSPTHLIKTRGQQVTLRCSSQSGHNTVSWYQQALGQGPQFIFQYYREEENGRGNFPPRFSGLQFPNYSSELNVNALELDDSALYLCASSMGRGADGYTFGSGTRLTVV.

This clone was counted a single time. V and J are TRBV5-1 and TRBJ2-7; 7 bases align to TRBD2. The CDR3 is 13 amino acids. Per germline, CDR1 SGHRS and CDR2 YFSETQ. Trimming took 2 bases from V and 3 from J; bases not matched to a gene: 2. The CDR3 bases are TGCGCCAGCAGCTTACGGGAGGACTACGAGCAGTACTTC. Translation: CASSLREDYEQYF.

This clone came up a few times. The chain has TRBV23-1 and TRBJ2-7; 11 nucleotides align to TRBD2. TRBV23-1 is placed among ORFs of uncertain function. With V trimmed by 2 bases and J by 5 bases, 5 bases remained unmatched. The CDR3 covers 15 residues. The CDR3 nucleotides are TGCGCCAGCAGTCAAGGTAGCGGGAGGGCCGACGAGCAGTACTTC. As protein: CASSQGSGRADEQYF.

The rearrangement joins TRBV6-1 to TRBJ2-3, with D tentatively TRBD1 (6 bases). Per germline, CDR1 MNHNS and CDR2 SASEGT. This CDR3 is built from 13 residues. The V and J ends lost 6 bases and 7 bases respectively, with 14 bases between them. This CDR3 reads CASRKPGENTQYF. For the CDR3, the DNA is TGTGCCAGCAGGAAACCAGGGGAAAATACGCAGTATTTT.

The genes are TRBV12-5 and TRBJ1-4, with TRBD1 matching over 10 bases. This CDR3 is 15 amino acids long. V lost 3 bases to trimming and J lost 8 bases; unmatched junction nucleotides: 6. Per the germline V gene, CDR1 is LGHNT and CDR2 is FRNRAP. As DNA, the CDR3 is TGTGCTAGTGGTTTTACAGGACAGGGGGGCGAAAAACTGTTTTTT. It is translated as CASGFTGQGGEKLFF.

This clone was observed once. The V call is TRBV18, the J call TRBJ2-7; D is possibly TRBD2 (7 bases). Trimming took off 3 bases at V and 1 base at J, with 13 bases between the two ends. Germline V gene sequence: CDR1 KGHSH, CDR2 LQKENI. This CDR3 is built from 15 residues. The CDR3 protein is CASSPKGGGSYEQYF. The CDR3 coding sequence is TGTGCCAGCTCACCTAAGGGGGGGGGATCCTACGAGCAGTACTTC.

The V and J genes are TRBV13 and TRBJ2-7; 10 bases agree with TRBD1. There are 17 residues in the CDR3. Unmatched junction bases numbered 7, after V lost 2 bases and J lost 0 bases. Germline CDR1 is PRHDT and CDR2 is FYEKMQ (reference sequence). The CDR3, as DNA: TGTGCCAGCAGCTTACCCCCCGGACAGGGGGGCTCCTACGAGCAGTACTTC. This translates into CASSLPPGQGGSYEQYF.

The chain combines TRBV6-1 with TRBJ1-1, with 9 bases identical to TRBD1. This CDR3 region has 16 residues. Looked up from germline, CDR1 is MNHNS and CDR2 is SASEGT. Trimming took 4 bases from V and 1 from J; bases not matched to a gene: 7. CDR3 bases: TGTGCCAGCAGTGGGGGGACAGGGTGGTGGAACACTGAAGCTTTCTTT. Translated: CASSGGTGWWNTEAFF.

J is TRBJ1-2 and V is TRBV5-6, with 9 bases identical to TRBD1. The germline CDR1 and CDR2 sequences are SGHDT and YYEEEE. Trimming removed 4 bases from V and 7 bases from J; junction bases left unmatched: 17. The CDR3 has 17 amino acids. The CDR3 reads CASSTIPDRGGLGGYTF. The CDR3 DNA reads TGTGCCAGCAGCACAATCCCGGACAGGGGAGGTTTAGGTGGCTACACCTTC.

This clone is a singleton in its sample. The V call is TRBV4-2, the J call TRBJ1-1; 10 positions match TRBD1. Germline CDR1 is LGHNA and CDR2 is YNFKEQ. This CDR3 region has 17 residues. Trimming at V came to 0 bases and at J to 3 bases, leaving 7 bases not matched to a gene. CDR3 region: CASSQDRQGARDTEAFF. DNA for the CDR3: TGTGCCAGCAGCCAAGATCGACAGGGGGCCAGGGACACTGAAGCTTTCTTT.

The CDR3 nucleotides read TGTGCCAGCAGCTTACAGGGGGCGCAGACCCAGTACTTC. It encodes CASSLQGAQTQYF. The rearrangement uses TRBV11-2 and TRBJ2-5, with 8 bases lining up with TRBD1. The CDR3 sequence is 13 residues long. Germline V gives CDR1 SGHAT, CDR2 FQNNGV. V was pared by 2 bases and J by 6 bases, with 2 bases of the junction left unmatched.

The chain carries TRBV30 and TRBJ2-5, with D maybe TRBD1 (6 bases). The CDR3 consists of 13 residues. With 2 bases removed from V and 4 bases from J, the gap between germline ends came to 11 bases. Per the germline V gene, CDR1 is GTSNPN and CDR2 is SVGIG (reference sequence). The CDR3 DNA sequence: TGTGCCTGGAGTTTGCAGGGGCCAGAGACCCAGTACTTC. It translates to CAWSLQGPETQYF. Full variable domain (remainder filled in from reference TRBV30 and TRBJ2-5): SQTIHQWPATLVQPVGSPLSLECTVEGTSNPNLYWYRQAAGRGLQLLFYSVGIGQISSEVPQNLSASRPQDRQFILSSKKLLLSDSGFYLCAWSLQGPETQYFGPGTRLLVL.

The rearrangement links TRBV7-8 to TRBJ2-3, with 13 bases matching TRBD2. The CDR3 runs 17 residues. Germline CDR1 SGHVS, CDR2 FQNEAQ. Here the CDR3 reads CAISSRTSGSHADTQYF. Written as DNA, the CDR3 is TGTGCGATAAGCAGCAGGACTAGCGGGAGTCACGCAGATACGCAGTATTTT.

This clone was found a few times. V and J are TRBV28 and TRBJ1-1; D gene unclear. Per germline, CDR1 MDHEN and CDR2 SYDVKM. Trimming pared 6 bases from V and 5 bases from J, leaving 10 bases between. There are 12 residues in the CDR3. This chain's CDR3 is CASRHPGTEAFF. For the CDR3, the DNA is TGTGCCAGCAGACACCCGGGGACTGAAGCTTTCTTT.

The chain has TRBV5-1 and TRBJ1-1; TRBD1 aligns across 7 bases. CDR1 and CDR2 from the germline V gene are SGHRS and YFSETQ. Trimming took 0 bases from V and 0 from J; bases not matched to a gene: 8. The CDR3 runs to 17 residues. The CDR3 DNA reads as TGCGCCAGCAGCTTGGATATGAGGGGGCCCATGAACACTGAAGCTTTCTTT. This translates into CASSLDMRGPMNTEAFF.

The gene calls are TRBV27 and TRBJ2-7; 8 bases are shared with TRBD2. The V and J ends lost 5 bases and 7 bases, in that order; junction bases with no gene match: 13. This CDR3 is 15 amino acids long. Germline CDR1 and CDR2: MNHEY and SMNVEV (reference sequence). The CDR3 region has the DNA TGTGCCAGCAGTCCCTCTAGCGTAACGGGAGGGGAGCAGTACTTC. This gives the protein CASSPSSVTGGEQYF.

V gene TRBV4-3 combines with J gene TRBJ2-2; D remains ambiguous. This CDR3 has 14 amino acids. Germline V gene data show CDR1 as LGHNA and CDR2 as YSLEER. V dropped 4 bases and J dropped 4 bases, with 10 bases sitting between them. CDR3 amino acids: CASSPRLGTGELFF. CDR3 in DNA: TGCGCCAGCAGCCCCCGACTGGGCACCGGGGAGCTGTTTTTT.